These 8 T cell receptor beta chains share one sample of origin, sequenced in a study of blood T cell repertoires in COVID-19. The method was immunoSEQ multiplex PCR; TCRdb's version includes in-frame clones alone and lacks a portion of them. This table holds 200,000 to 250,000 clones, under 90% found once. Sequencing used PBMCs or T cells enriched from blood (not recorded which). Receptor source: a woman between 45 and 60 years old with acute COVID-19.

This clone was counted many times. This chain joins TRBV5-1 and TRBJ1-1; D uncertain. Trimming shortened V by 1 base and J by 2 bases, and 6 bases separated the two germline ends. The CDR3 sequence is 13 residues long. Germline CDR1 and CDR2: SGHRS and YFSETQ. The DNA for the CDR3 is TGCGCCAGCAGCTTGATTCTCAACACTGAAGCTTTCTTT. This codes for CASSLILNTEAFF.

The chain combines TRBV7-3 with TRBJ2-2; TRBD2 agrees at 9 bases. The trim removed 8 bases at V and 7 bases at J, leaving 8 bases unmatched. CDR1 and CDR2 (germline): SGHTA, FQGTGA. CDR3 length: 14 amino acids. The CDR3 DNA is TGTGCCAGCGGGCTAGCGGGATACGGCGGGGAGCTGTTTTTT. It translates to CASGLAGYGGELFF.

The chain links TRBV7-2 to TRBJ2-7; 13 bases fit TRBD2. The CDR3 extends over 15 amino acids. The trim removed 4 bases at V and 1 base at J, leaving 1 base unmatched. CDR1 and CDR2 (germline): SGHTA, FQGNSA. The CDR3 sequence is CASSSTSGRSYEQYF. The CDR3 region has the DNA TGTGCCAGCAGCTCGACTAGCGGGAGGTCCTACGAGCAGTACTTC.

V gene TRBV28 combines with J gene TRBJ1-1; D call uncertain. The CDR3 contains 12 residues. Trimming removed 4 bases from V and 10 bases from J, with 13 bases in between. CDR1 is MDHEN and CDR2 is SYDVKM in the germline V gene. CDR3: CASSSYSLVAFF. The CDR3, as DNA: TGTGCCAGCAGTTCCTACTCTCTTGTAGCTTTCTTT.

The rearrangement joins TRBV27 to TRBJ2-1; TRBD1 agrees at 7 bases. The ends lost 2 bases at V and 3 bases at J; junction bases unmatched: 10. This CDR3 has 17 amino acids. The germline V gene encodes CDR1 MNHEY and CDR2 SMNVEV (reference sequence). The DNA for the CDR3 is TGTGCCAGCAGTTTACGGTCGACAGGGCAGGACTACAATGAGCAGTTCTTC. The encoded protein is CASSLRSTGQDYNEQFF.

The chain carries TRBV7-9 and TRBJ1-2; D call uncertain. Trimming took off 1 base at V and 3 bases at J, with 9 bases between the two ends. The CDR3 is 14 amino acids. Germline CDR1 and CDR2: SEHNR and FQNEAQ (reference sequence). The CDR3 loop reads CASSLDLLYYGYTF. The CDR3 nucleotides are TGTGCCAGCAGCTTAGATCTCCTCTACTATGGCTACACCTTC.

The CDR3 DNA reads TGCGCCAGCAGCGATTCCCCGGGACAGGGATACGAGCAGTACTTC. It yields the protein CASSDSPGQGYEQYF. This chain connects TRBV5-1 to TRBJ2-7, with 9 positions matching TRBD1. The V gene's germline CDR1 is SGHRS and CDR2 YFSETQ. The CDR3 spans 15 residues. With 4 bases clipped from V and 4 bases from J, the junction kept 9 bases outside the gene matches.

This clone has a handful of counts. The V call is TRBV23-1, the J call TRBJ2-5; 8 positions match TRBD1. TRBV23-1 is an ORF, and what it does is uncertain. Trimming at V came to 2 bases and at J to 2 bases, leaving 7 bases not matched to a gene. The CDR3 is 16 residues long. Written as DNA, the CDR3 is TGCGCCAGCAGTCAAGACCGGGACAGGCCTCAAGAGACCCAGTACTTC. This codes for CASSQDRDRPQETQYF.